One and the same sample provided the 22 T cell receptor beta chains below, sequenced in a study of blood T cell repertoires in COVID-19. The data were produced by immunoSEQ multiplex PCR, yet TCRdb's version contains in-frame clones alone and is incomplete. The sample includes about 210,000 clones, approximately 80% of them seen just once. The sample was PBMCs or T cells enriched from blood (not recorded which). Every receptor here comes from a man aged 30-40 years with acute COVID-19.

This clone turned up a few times. CDR3 in DNA: TGTGCCAGCAGCTTAGACAGGGGGTTCGGGCAGTACTTC. It encodes CASSLDRGFGQYF. The chain recombines TRBV5-6 with TRBJ2-7, with 9 bases lining up with TRBD1. The junction had 6 bases not matched to a gene; V was cut back by 2 bases and J by 9 bases. Germline CDR1 SGHDT, CDR2 YYEEEE. The CDR3 is made up of 13 amino acids.

The chain is built from TRBV27 and TRBJ1-3, with unresolved D. This CDR3 has 16 amino acids. V lost 5 bases, J lost 0 bases, and 14 bases lay in between. Per germline, CDR1 MNHEY and CDR2 SMNVEV (reference sequence). The DNA of the CDR3 is TGTGCCAGCAGTGCGGGAAAGGGTTTCTCTGGAAACACCATATATTTT. Protein sequence: CASSAGKGFSGNTIYF.

This chain uses TRBV5-1 with TRBJ2-7, with a weak D call TRBD1 (6 bases). Per germline, CDR1 SGHRS and CDR2 YFSETQ. Trimming left V 4 bases short and J 6 bases short, with 14 bases between. The CDR3 spans 13 residues. CDR3 coding DNA: TGCGCCAGCAGCGATCAACAGGGTGCCGAGCAGTACTTC. The encoded protein is CASSDQQGAEQYF.

The chain has TRBV3-1 (or the pseudogene TRBV3-2) and TRBJ1-1; 9 nucleotides agree with TRBD1. Germline values: CDR1 LGHDT, CDR2 YNNKEL (reference sequence). V shed 4 bases, J shed 5 bases, and the junction held 5 bases outside the gene matches. CDR3 size: 14 residues. CDR3 bases: TGTGCCAGCAGCCTGGGACAGGGCGCAACTGAAGCTTTCTTT. Protein product: CASSLGQGATEAFF.

This chain uses TRBV12-2 with TRBJ1-1; no check of the table's D call, TRBD1, against the DNA was made. TRBV12-2 counts as a pseudogene. CDR3 length: 17 residues. CDR3 sequence reads: CASRLIRWDRDNTEAFF. Written as DNA, the CDR3 is TGTGCAAGTCGCTTAATTAGGTGGGACAGGGATAACACTGAAGCTTTCTTT.

This clone was seen just once. The chain is built from TRBV18 and TRBJ1-4, with a weak D call TRBD1 (6 bases). The CDR3 is made up of 15 amino acids. Germline CDR1 and CDR2: KGHSH and LQKENI. Trimming took 2 bases from V and 4 from J, leaving 11 bases between them. The CDR3 bases are TGTGCCAGCTCACCAACCCGGACAGTTAATGAAAAACTGTTTTTT. This codes for CASSPTRTVNEKLFF. The complete variable domain, with remaining parts taken from reference TRBV18 and TRBJ1-4, reads NAGVMQNPRHLVRRRGQEARLRCSPMKGHSHVYWYRQLPEEGLKFMVYLQKENIIDESGMPKERFSAEFPKEGPSILRIQQVVRGDSAAYFCASSPTRTVNEKLFFGSGTQLSVL.

CDR3 in DNA: TGCACCAGCAGCCGGATCTCGGGGGGGAACACCGGGGAGCTGTTTTTT. Its translation: CTSSRISGGNTGELFF. The chain recombines TRBV1 with TRBJ2-2; no check of the table's D call, TRBD2, against the DNA was made. TRBV1 is a recognized pseudogene. This CDR3 is built from 16 residues.

The chain is built from TRBV11-2 and TRBJ2-2; a weak D match, TRBD1 (6 bases). The V gene's germline CDR1 is SGHAT and CDR2 FQNNGV. The CDR3 has 15 amino acids. V lost 3 bases, J lost 3 bases, and 11 bases lay in between. CDR3 in amino acids: CASSFRQDYTGELFF. CDR3 DNA sequence: TGTGCCAGCAGCTTTAGACAGGACTACACCGGGGAGCTGTTTTTT.

This clone was seen only once. The J gene is TRBJ1-3, the V gene TRBV21-1; no check of the table's D call, TRBD1, against the DNA was made. TRBV21-1 counts as a pseudogene. The CDR3 is 14 residues long. As DNA, the CDR3 is TGTGCCAGCAGCACTCAGGGGCCTGGAAACACCATATATTTT. Its translation: CASSTQGPGNTIYF.

The V gene is TRBV5-1, the J gene TRBJ2-5; 7 nucleotides match TRBD1. Germline CDR1 and CDR2: SGHRS and YFSETQ. The CDR3 is 15 residues long. V dropped 1 base and J dropped 2; count of bases not matched to a gene: 5. The CDR3 sequence: CASSLTGTAQETQYF. The CDR3 DNA reads as TGCGCCAGCAGCTTGACCGGGACAGCTCAAGAGACCCAGTACTTC.

The chain combines TRBV9 with TRBJ2-3, with TRBD2 matching over 11 bases. V lost 2 bases, J lost 10 bases, and 12 bases stayed unmatched. CDR3 size: 16 residues. Germline assignment: CDR1 SGDLS and CDR2 YYNGEE. In DNA, the CDR3 is TGTGCCAGCAGCGTTTTTAGCGGGGGGGGCCCTGGGGCGCAGTATTTT. This gives the protein CASSVFSGGGPGAQYF.

The rearrangement joins TRBV2 to TRBJ2-4, with 8 bases fitting TRBD2. This CDR3 comprises 14 residues. V lost 7 bases to trimming and J lost 9 bases; unmatched junction nucleotides: 11. Germline CDR1 is SNHLY and CDR2 is FYNNEI. This chain's CDR3 is CASMAGGLQGIQYF. The CDR3 DNA is TGTGCCAGCATGGCGGGGGGTCTTCAGGGCATTCAGTACTTC. The full variable domain, rest sourced from reference TRBV2 and TRBJ2-4, is EPEVTQTPSHQVTQMGQEVILRCVPISNHLYFYWYRQILGQKVEFLVSFYNNEISEKSEIFDDQFSVERPDGSNFTLKIRSTKLEDSAMYFCASMAGGLQGIQYFGAGTRLSVL.

The CDR3 DNA follows: TGTGCCAGCAGCCAAGATGGTAATAGCGGCTCCTACAATGAGCAGTTCTTC. It specifies CASSQDGNSGSYNEQFF. This chain joins TRBV4-2 and TRBJ2-1; D is possibly TRBD2 (6 bases). The V gene lost 0 bases and the J gene lost 0 bases, with 12 bases spanning the gap. Per the germline V gene, CDR1 is LGHNA and CDR2 is YNFKEQ. The CDR3 has 17 amino acids.

The chain uses TRBV5-4 and TRBJ2-2; D is possibly TRBD2 (7 bases). The V end was cut by 4 bases, the J end by 3 bases, with 13 bases between. CDR3 length equals 15 residues. Germline values: CDR1 SGHNT, CDR2 YYREEE (reference sequence). The CDR3 sequence is CASSPQGGDTGELFF. For the CDR3, the DNA is TGTGCCAGCAGCCCACAGGGAGGGGACACCGGGGAGCTGTTTTTT.

V usage is TRBV5-6 and J usage is TRBJ2-4; TRBD1 aligns across 7 bases. The length of the CDR3 is 16 residues. Trimming took 2 bases from V and 3 from J; bases not matched to a gene: 8. Germline loops: CDR1 SGHDT, CDR2 YYEEEE. CDR3 residues: CASSFRTGWSKNIQYF. The CDR3 nucleotides are TGTGCCAGCAGCTTTCGGACAGGTTGGAGCAAAAACATTCAGTACTTC.

This clone has only a few counts. The rearrangement joins TRBV11-3 to TRBJ2-3; the D is unclear. This CDR3 is built from 15 residues. Trimming pared 1 base from V and 0 bases from J, leaving 8 bases between. Germline CDR1 is SGHNT and CDR2 is YENEEA. CDR3 in amino acids: CASSLVQSSTDTQYF. As DNA, the CDR3 is TGTGCCAGCAGCTTAGTACAATCTAGCACAGATACGCAGTATTTT. Looking up the rest from reference TRBV11-3 and TRBJ2-3 gives the full variable domain: EAGVVQSPRYKIIEKKQPVAFWCNPISGHNTLYWYLQNLGQGPELLIRYENEEAVDDSQLPKDRFSAERLKGVDSTLKIQPAELGDSAVYLCASSLVQSSTDTQYFGPGTRLTVL.

The chain employs TRBV6-1 and TRBJ2-1; 9 bases align to TRBD2. Germline V gene data show CDR1 as MNHNS and CDR2 as SASEGT. The CDR3 contains 14 residues. Trimming removed 3 bases from V and 8 bases from J; junction bases left unmatched: 5. CDR3 in amino acids: CASSERGGRYEQFF. The CDR3 DNA reads as TGTGCCAGCAGTGAGCGGGGGGGCAGGTATGAGCAGTTCTTC.

The chain recombines TRBV10-3 with TRBJ2-2; D is possibly TRBD2 (6 bases). Per the germline V gene, CDR1 is ENHRY and CDR2 is SYGVKD. V was clipped by 5 bases and J by 0 bases, with 13 bases between them. The CDR3 spans 16 residues. The CDR3 DNA reads as TGTGCCATCAGTTCGGCGACGGGGGCGAACACCGGGGAGCTGTTTTTT. Translation: CAISSATGANTGELFF.

A single count supports this clone. The chain has TRBV12-2 and TRBJ1-5; TRBD1 was called by the table and not checked on the DNA. TRBV12-2 is shown as a pseudogene. The CDR3 has 18 amino acids. The CDR3 DNA reads as TGTGCAAGTCGCTTAGTAGTAGTTCGGACAGGGGATACTCAGCCCCAGCATTTT. It encodes CASRLVVVRTGDTQPQHF.

This clone was detected a few times. CDR3 protein: CASSFRQEHGYTF. The CDR3 DNA reads TGTGCCAGTAGTTTCAGACAGGAACATGGCTACACCTTC. The chain uses TRBV19 and TRBJ1-2, with D maybe TRBD1 (6 bases). Germline values: CDR1 LNHDA, CDR2 SQIVND (reference sequence). V lost 5 bases and J 6 bases, leaving 13 bases between the germline ends. CDR3 length: 13 amino acids.

The genes are TRBV29-1 and TRBJ2-6; TRBD1 matches 8 bases. After removal of 6 bases from V and 0 bases from J, the junction contained 7 bases not matched to a gene. This CDR3 has 16 amino acids. The V gene's germline CDR1 is SQVTM and CDR2 ANQGSEA. The CDR3 loop is CSVLTGESSGANVLTF. The CDR3 DNA sequence: TGCAGCGTACTGACAGGGGAGAGCTCTGGGGCCAACGTCCTGACTTTC.

The rearrangement links TRBV6-6 to TRBJ2-6; D is unresolved. The V gene's germline CDR1 is MNHNY and CDR2 SVGAGI (reference sequence). Trimming took 5 bases from V and 4 from J, leaving 21 bases between them. The CDR3 totals 18 residues. This CDR3 reads CASSPMGQASRGANVLTF. As DNA, the CDR3 is TGTGCCAGCAGTCCCATGGGCCAGGCGTCCCGGGGGGCCAACGTCCTGACTTTC.